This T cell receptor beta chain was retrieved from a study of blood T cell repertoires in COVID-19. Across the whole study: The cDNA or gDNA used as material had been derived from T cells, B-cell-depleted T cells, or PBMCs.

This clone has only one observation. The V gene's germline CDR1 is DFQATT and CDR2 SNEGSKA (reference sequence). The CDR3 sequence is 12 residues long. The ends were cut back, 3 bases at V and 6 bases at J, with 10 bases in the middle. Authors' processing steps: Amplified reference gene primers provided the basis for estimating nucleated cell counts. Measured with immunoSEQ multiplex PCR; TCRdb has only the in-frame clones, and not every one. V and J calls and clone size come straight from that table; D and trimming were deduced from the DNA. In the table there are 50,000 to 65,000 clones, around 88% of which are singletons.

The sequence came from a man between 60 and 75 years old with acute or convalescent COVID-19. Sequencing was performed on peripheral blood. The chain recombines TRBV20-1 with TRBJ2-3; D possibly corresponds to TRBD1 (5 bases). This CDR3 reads CSASQGGDTQYF. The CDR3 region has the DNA TGCAGTGCTAGTCAGGGTGGGGATACGCAGTATTTT.